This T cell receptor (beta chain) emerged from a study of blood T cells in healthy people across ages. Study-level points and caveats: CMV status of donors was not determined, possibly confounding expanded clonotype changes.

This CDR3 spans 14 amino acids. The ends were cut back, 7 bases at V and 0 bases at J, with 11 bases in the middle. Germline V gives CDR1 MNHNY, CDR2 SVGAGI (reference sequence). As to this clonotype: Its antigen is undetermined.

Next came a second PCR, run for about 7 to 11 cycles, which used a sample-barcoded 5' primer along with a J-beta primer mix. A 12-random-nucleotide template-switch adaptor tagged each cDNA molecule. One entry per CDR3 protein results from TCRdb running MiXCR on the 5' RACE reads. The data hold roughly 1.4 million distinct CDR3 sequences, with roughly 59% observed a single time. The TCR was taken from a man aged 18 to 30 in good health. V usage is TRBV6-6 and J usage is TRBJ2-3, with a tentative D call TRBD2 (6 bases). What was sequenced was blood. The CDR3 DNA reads TGTGCCAGCACAGGAGGGGCTAGCACAGATACGCAGTATTTT. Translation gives CASTGGASTDTQYF.